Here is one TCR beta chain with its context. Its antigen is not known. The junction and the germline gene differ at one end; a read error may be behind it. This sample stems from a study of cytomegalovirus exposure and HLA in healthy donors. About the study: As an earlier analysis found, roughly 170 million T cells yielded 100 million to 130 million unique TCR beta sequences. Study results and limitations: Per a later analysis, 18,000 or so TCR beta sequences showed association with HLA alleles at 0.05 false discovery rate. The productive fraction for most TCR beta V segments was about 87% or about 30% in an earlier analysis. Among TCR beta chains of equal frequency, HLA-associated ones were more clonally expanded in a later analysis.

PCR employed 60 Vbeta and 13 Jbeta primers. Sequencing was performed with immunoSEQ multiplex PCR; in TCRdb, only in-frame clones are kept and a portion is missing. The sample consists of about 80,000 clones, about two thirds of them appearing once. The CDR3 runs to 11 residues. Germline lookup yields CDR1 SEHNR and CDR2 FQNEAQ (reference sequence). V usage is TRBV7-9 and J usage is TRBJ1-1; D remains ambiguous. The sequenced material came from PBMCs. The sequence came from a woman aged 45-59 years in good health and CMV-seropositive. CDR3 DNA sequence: TGTTCCAGCAGCTTTACGGCTGAAGCTTTCTTT. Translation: CSSSFTAEAFF.